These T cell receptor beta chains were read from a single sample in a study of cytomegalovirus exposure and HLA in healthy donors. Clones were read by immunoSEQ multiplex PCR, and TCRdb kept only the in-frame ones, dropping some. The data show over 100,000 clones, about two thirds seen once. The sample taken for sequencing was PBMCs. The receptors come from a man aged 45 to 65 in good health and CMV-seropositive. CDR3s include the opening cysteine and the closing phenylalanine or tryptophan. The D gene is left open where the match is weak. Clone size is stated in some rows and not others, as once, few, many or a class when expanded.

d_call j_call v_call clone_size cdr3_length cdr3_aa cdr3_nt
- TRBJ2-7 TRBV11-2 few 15 CASSLEPRSSYEQYF TGTGCCAGCAGCTTAGAACCGCGTAGCTCCTACGAGCAGTACTTC
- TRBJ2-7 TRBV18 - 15 CASSKPGQERYEQYF TGTGCCAGCTCAAAACCGGGACAAGAAAGATACGAGCAGTACTTC
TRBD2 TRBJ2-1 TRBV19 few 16 CASSLRAGGPGNEQFF TGTGCCAGTAGTCTACGAGCGGGAGGGCCGGGTAATGAGCAGTTCTTC
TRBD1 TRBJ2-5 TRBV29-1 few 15 CSVDPVPTGSETQYF TGCAGCGTTGACCCTGTACCGACAGGGTCGGAGACCCAGTACTTC
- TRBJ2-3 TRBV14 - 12 CASSHYTDTQYF TGTGCCAGCAGTCACTACACAGATACGCAGTATTTT
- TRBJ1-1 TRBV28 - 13 CASSISLATEAFF TGTGCCAGCAGTATATCCCTGGCCACTGAAGCTTTCTTT
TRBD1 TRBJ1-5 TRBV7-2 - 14 CASSLAGGGQPQHF TGTGCCAGCAGCTTAGCAGGGGGCGGTCAGCCCCAGCATTTT
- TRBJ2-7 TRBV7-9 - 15 CASSRARQGLYEQYF TGTGCCAGCAGCCGCGCCCGGCAGGGACTCTACGAGCAGTACTTC
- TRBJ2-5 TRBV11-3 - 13 CASSLDGGVDQYF TGTGCCAGCAGCTTAGACGGAGGGGTTGACCAGTACTTC
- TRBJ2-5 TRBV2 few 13 CASSWRVQETQYF TGTGCCAGCTCATGGAGGGTCCAAGAGACCCAGTACTTC
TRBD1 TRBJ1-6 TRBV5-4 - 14 CASSFGGQHSPLHF TGTGCCAGCAGCTTCGGGGGACAGCACTCACCCCTCCACTTT
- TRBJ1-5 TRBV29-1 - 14 CSVEEGSGAQPQHF TGCAGCGTTGAGGAGGGGTCAGGCGCTCAGCCCCAGCATTTT
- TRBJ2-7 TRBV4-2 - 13 CASSQGERGEQYF TGTGCCAGCAGCCAGGGGGAGAGGGGGGAGCAGTACTTC
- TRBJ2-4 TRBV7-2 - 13 CASSSLDSVIQYF TGTGCCAGCAGCTCGCTCGACTCTGTCATTCAGTACTTC
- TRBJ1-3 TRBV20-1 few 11 CSANSGNTIYF TGCAGTGCCAACTCTGGAAACACCATATATTTT
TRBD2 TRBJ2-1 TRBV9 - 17 CASSVARGTSGSDEQFF TGTGCCAGCAGCGTCGCCAGAGGGACTAGCGGGAGTGATGAGCAGTTCTTC
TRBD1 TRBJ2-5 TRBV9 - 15 CASSGHSQGGETQYF TGTGCCAGCAGCGGACACTCACAGGGGGGAGAGACCCAGTACTTC
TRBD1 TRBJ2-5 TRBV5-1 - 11 CASSADRWKYF TGCGCCAGCAGCGCGGACAGGTGGAAGTACTTC
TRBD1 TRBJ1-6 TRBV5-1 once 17 CASRFAGTGGGNSPLHF TGCGCCAGCAGATTCGCCGGGACAGGGGGCGGTAATTCACCCCTCCACTTT
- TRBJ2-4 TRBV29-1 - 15 CSVGGSVVAKNIQYF TGCAGCGTTGGCGGGTCAGTCGTAGCCAAAAACATTCAGTACTTC
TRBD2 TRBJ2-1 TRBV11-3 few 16 CASSKQGTTAGNEQFF TGTGCCAGCAGCAAGCAAGGGACTACAGCCGGCAATGAGCAGTTCTTC
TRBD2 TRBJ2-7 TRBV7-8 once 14 CASSSPLRGGEQYF TGTGCCAGCAGCTCCCCCCTGCGGGGAGGGGAGCAGTACTTC
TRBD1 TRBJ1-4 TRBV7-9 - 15 CASSNRGSGDEKLFF TGTGCCAGCAGCAACAGGGGGTCCGGAGATGAAAAACTGTTTTTT
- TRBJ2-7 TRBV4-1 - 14 CASSQDGGFGEQYF TGCGCCAGCAGCCAAGATGGAGGATTTGGCGAGCAGTACTTC
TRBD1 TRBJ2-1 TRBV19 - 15 CASTPDRGPNNEQFF TGTGCCAGTACCCCGGACAGGGGGCCCAACAATGAGCAGTTCTTC
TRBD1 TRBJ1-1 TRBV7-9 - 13 CASSLGRQGGTFF TGTGCCAGCAGCTTGGGCCGACAGGGAGGAACTTTCTTT
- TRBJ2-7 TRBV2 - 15 CASRGNSGPTYEQYF TGTGCCAGCAGGGGCAATAGCGGACCAACCTACGAGCAGTACTTC
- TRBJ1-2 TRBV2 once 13 CASSVDSNYGYTF TGTGCCAGCAGCGTGGACAGCAACTATGGCTACACCTTC
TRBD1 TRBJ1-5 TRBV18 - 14 CASSATGKLQPQHF TGTGCCAGCTCAGCGACAGGGAAGCTTCAGCCCCAGCATTTT
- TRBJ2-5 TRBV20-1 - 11 CSASLQETQYF TGCAGTGCTAGCCTCCAAGAGACCCAGTACTTC
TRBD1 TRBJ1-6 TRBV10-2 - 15 CASSEPDRYNSPLHF TGCGCCAGCAGTGAGCCGGACAGGTATAATTCACCCCTCCACTTT
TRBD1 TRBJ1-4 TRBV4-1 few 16 CASSQSRDRTNEKLFF TGCGCCAGCAGCCAAAGTCGGGACAGAACTAATGAAAAACTGTTTTTT
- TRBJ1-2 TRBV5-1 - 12 CASSLEGEGYTF TGCGCCAGCAGCTTGGAGGGGGAAGGCTACACCTTC
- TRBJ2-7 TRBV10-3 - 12 CAISEVLGEQYF TGTGCCATCAGTGAGGTCCTAGGCGAGCAGTACTTC
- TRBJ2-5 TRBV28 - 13 CASRGGLTETQYF TGTGCCAGCAGGGGTGGACTAACAGAGACCCAGTACTTC
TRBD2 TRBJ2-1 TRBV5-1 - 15 CASSLGLAGSGEQFF TGCGCCAGCAGCTTGGGACTAGCGGGATCGGGAGAGCAGTTCTTC
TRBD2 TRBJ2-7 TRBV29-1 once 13 CSGSRTSDDEQYF TGCAGCGGCAGTCGGACTAGCGACGACGAGCAGTACTTC
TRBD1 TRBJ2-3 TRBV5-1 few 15 CASSLSGQITDTQYF TGCGCCAGCAGCTTGTCGGGACAGATCACAGATACGCAGTATTTT
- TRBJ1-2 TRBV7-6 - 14 CASSLVTRDYGYTF TGTGCCAGCAGCTTAGTTACGCGGGACTATGGCTACACCTTC
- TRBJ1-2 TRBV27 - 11 CASGYRDGYTF TGTGCCAGCGGCTACAGAGATGGCTACACCTTC
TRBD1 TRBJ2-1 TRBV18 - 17 CASSPLSGTGGSNEQFF TGTGCCAGCTCACCATTGTCCGGGACAGGGGGCTCGAATGAGCAGTTCTTC
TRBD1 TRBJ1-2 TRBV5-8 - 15 CASSFWTGTNYGYTF TGTGCCAGCAGCTTCTGGACAGGGACTAACTATGGCTACACCTTC
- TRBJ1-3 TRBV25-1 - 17 CASSDYPLRQGGNTIYF TGTGCCAGCAGTGACTACCCCCTTCGTCAGGGAGGAAACACCATATATTTT
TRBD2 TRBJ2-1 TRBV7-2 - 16 CASSLVSGRVNNEQFF TGTGCCAGCAGCTTAGTTAGCGGGAGGGTTAACAATGAGCAGTTCTTC
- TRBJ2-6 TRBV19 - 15 CASSTGDSGANVLTF TGTGCCAGTAGTACCGGGGACTCTGGGGCCAACGTCCTGACTTTC
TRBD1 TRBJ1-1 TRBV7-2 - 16 CASSIQGAVGGTEAFF TGTGCCAGCAGCATACAGGGGGCCGTTGGAGGCACTGAAGCTTTCTTT
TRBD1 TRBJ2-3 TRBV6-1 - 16 CASSDPGQGTADTQYF TGTGCCAGCAGTGACCCCGGACAGGGCACTGCAGATACGCAGTATTTT
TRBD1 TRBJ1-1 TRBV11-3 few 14 CASSPGQGYTEAFF TGTGCCAGCAGCCCGGGACAGGGTTACACTGAAGCTTTCTTT
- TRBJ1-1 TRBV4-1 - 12 CASSIGETEAFF TGCGCCAGCAGCATCGGGGAGACTGAAGCTTTCTTT
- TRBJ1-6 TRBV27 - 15 CASRSRQAVHSPLHF TGTGCCAGCAGGTCCCGACAGGCAGTTCATTCACCCCTCCACTTT
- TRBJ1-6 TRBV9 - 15 CASSVEGGLNSPLHF TGTGCCAGCAGCGTAGAGGGGGGGCTAAATTCACCCCTCCACTTT
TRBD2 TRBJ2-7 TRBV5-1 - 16 CASSLTAGGGTYEQYF TGCGCCAGCAGCTTGACAGCCGGGGGGGGAACCTACGAGCAGTACTTC
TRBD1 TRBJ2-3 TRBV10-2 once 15 CASSPGTGGTDTQYF TGCGCCAGCAGTCCCGGGACAGGAGGCACAGATACGCAGTATTTT